These 12 T cell receptor beta chains share one sample of origin, sequenced in a study of T cells in Graves' hyperthyroidism and ophthalmopathy. Researchers amplified the TCR beta CDR3 regions from RNA transcripts. Carried out on the TCR CDR3, a first-round RT-PCR used the HTBI primer set. MiXCR, applied by TCRdb to the multiplex PCR reads, yields one record per CDR3 protein. In the table there are 650,000 to 800,000 distinct CDR3 sequences, 45% of which are singletons. Sequenced: peripheral blood or thyroid tissue (not recorded which). The receptors derive from an adult man with Graves' disease, either hyperthyroidism or ophthalmopathy (not recorded which).

CDR3 sequence: CASSPHGTGNTIYF. CDR3 DNA sequence: TGTGCCAGCAGTCCGCATGGGACAGGAAACACCATATATTTT. The V call is TRBV6-6, the J call TRBJ1-3; TRBD1 might be the D (6 bases). CDR3 size: 14 residues. V was trimmed by 5 bases and J by 4 bases, leaving 12 bases between them. CDR1 and CDR2 (germline): MNHNY, SVGAGI (reference sequence).

A note on this clonotype: A read error may explain this, as a much larger clone is one base away. V is TRBV9 and J is TRBJ2-7; possible D gene TRBD1, 5 bases. This CDR3 has 13 residues. Germline V gives CDR1 SGDLS, CDR2 YYNGEE. CDR3 sequence reads: CASSPQGSGEQHF. CDR3 DNA sequence: TGTGCCAGCAGCCCGCAGGGTTCGGGCGAGCAGCACTTC.

This clonotype was recorded once. DNA for the CDR3: TGCAGCGTGCAAGGGTGGGGCGGGGAGCTGTTTTTT. This translates into CSVQGWGGELFF. The chain couples TRBV29-1 to TRBJ2-2; unclear D gene. CDR3 size: 12 residues. The germline gives CDR1 SQVTM, CDR2 ANQGSEA. V was trimmed by 6 bases and J by 7 bases, leaving 12 bases between them.

This chain joins TRBV2 and TRBJ2-5; TRBD2 might be the D (6 bases). The CDR3 has 14 amino acids. Germline V CDR1 and CDR2: SNHLY, FYNNEI. Deletions cut 8 bases from V and 3 bases from J, with 16 bases between. CDR3: CASPPGTSKETQYF. DNA for the CDR3: TGTGCCAGCCCTCCCGGGACTTCTAAAGAGACCCAGTACTTC.

The V call is TRBV6-1, the J call TRBJ1-6; D unclear. V gave up 6 bases and J gave up 10 bases, with 13 bases separating them. The CDR3 extends over 13 amino acids. Germline V lookup: CDR1 MNHNS, CDR2 SASEGT. This chain's CDR3 is CASSQEGGSPLHF. CDR3 nucleotides: TGTGCCAGCAGCCAAGAAGGAGGCTCACCCCTCCACTTT.

The sample holds a few counts of this clonotype. The chain couples TRBV6-1 to TRBJ2-5; D might be TRBD1 (5 bases). Germline lookup yields CDR1 MNHNS and CDR2 SASEGT. This CDR3 region has 15 residues. V lost 1 base to trimming and J lost 0 bases, with 9 bases between them. CDR3 sequence reads: CASSEGWGYQETQYF. DNA of the CDR3: TGTGCCAGCAGTGAAGGCTGGGGCTACCAAGAGACCCAGTACTTC.

This rearrangement joins TRBV20-1 to TRBJ1-2; the D gene is possibly TRBD1 (6 bases). CDR3 length equals 14 residues. The germline gives CDR1 DFQATT, CDR2 SNEGSKA (reference sequence). V lost 4 bases, J lost 3 bases, and 15 bases lay in between. CDR3 nucleotide sequence: TGCAGTGCTACCAGGGGACTGGTGGACTATGGCTACACCTTC. Protein product: CSATRGLVDYGYTF.

In this sample, this clonotype turned up a few times. CDR3 residues: CASRPRRDSYEQYF. Here the CDR3 DNA reads TGTGCCAGCAGACCCCGACGGGACTCTTATGAGCAGTACTTC. V usage is TRBV6-5 and J usage is TRBJ2-7, with D perhaps matching TRBD2 (6 bases). The length of the CDR3 is 14 residues. Trimming left V 6 bases short and J 7 bases short, with 19 bases between. The V gene's germline CDR1 is MNHEY and CDR2 SVGAGI.

CDR3 bases: TGTGCCAGCAGTTACGGGGCAGTGGGGGCCGGCGAGCAGTACTTC. Its translation: CASSYGAVGAGEQYF. This chain joins TRBV6-1 and TRBJ2-7; perhaps TRBD1 as D (6 bases). The CDR3 loop spans 15 amino acids. Germline CDR1 reads MNHNS; CDR2 reads SASEGT. With 5 bases removed from V and 6 bases from J, the gap between germline ends came to 20 bases.

This clonotype has a handful of counts. The rearrangement uses TRBV12-3 or TRBV12-4 and TRBJ1-1; D is unclear. The CDR3 covers 14 residues. The V end lost 1 base, the J end lost 4 bases, and 10 bases lay between the germline ends. The CDR3 spells CASSLGRRATEAFF. In DNA form, the CDR3 reads TGTGCCAGCAGTTTAGGAAGACGTGCCACTGAAGCTTTCTTT.

This clonotype was detected a few times. The chain is built from TRBV19 and TRBJ1-3; the D is unclear. Germline V CDR1 and CDR2: LNHDA, SQIVND (reference sequence). This CDR3 is built from 15 residues. The V end lost 0 bases, the J end lost 0 bases, and 6 bases lay between the germline ends. The CDR3 here is CASSIERSSGNTIYF. The CDR3 bases are TGTGCCAGTAGTATAGAGCGGAGCTCTGGAAACACCATATATTTT. Drawing the rest from reference TRBV19 and TRBJ1-3, the complete variable domain is DGGITQSPKYLFRKEGQNVTLSCEQNLNHDAMYWYRQDPGQGLRLIYYSQIVNDFQKGDIAEGYSVSREKKESFPLTVTSAQKNPTAFYLCASSIERSSGNTIYFGEGSWLTVV.

CDR3 nucleotide sequence: TGTGCCAGCAGCTTAGCAGGGGACTACTACGAGCAGTACTTC. It encodes CASSLAGDYYEQYF. The V call is TRBV7-6, the J call TRBJ2-7, with 7 bases lining up with TRBD2. The CDR3 has 14 amino acids. With 0 bases clipped from V and 3 bases from J, the junction kept 2 bases outside the gene matches. CDR1 and CDR2 from the germline V gene are SGHVS and FNYEAQ.